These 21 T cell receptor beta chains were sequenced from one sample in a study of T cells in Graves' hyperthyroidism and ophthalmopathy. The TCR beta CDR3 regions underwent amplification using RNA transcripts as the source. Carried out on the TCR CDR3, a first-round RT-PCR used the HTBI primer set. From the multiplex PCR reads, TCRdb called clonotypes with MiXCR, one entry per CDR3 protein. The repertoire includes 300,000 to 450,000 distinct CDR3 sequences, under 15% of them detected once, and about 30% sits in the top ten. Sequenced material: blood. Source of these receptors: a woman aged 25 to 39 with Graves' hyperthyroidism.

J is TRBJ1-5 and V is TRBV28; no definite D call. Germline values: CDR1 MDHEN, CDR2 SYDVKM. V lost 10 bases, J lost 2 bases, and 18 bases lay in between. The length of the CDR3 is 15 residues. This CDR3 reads CATLGHLAGNQPQHF. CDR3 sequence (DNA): TGTGCCACCCTAGGTCACCTCGCCGGCAATCAGCCCCAGCATTTT.

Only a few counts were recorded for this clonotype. The DNA of the CDR3 is TGCAGTGCTAGCCGACTAGCGGGGACCGACGAGCAGTACTTC. It encodes CSASRLAGTDEQYF. This chain connects TRBV20-1 to TRBJ2-7, with TRBD2 identical over 11 bases. The CDR3 runs 14 residues. Trimming at V came to 3 bases and at J to 5 bases, leaving 6 bases not matched to a gene. Germline CDR1 DFQATT, CDR2 SNEGSKA (reference sequence).

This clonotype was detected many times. This chain's CDR3 is CASRDRVETQYF. CDR3 coding DNA: TGTGCCAGCAGAGACAGGGTAGAGACCCAGTACTTC. The chain couples TRBV6-1 to TRBJ2-5; 7 bases match TRBD1. From germline, CDR1 is MNHNS and CDR2 SASEGT. J was trimmed by 4 bases and V by 6 bases; bases with no gene match: 2. The CDR3 length is 12 residues.

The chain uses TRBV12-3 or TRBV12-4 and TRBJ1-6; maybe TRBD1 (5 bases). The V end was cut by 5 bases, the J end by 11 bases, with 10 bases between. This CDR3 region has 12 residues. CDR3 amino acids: CASSEGIPPLHF. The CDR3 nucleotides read TGTGCCAGCAGTGAGGGGATTCCACCCCTCCACTTT.

In DNA, the CDR3 is TGCAGTGCTAGAGATCTAGTTAGCGGGGCCACCTACGAGCAGTACTTC. It specifies CSARDLVSGATYEQYF. This rearrangement joins TRBV20-1 to TRBJ2-7; 8 bases are shared with TRBD2. V dropped 0 bases and J dropped 2; count of bases not matched to a gene: 9. The CDR3 runs 16 residues. CDR1 and CDR2 (germline): DFQATT, SNEGSKA (reference sequence).

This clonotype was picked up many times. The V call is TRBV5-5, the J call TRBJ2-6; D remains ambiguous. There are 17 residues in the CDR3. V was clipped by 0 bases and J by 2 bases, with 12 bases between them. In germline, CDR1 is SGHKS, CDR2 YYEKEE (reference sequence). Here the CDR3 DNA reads TGTGCCAGCAGCTTGGGTCGGATAAGCGCTGGGGCCAACGTCCTGACTTTC. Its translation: CASSLGRISAGANVLTF.

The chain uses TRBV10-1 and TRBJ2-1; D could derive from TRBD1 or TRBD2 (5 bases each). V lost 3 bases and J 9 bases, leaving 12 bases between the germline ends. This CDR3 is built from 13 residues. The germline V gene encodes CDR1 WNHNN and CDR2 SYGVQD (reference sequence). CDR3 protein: CASSEGRGPEQFF. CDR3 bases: TGCGCCAGCAGTGAAGGCCGGGGACCTGAGCAGTTCTTC.

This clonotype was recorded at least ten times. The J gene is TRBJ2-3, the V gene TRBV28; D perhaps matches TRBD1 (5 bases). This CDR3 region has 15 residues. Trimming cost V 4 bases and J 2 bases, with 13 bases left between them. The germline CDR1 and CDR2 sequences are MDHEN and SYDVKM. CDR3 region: CASSSQGHTTDTQYF. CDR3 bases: TGTGCCAGCAGTTCCCAGGGCCACACCACAGATACGCAGTATTTT.

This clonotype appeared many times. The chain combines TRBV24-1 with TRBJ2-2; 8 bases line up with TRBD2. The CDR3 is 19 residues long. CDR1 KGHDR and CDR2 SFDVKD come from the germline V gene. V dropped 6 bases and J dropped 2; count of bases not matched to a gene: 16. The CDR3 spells CATSTSRAAAGANTGELFF. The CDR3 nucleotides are TGTGCCACCAGTACGTCCAGGGCCGCAGCGGGGGCCAACACCGGGGAGCTGTTTTTT.

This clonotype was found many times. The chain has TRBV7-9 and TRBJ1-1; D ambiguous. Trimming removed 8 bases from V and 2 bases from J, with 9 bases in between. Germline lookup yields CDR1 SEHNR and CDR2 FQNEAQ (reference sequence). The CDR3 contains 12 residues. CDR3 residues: CASSSRNTEAFF. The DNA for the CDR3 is TGTGCCAGCTCATCCCGTAACACTGAAGCTTTCTTT.

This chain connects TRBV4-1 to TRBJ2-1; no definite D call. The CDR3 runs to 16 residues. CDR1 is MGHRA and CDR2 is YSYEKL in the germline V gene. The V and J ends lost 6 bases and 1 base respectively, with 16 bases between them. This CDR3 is CASSSALVDSYNEQFF. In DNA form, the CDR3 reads TGCGCCAGCAGTAGTGCTCTGGTGGATTCCTACAATGAGCAGTTCTTC.

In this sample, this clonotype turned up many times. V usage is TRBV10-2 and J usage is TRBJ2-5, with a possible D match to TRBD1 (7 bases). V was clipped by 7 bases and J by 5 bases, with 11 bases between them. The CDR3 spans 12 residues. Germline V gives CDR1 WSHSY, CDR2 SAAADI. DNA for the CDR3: TGCGCCAGCAAACAGGGGAGGGAGACCCAGTACTTC. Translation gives CASKQGRETQYF.

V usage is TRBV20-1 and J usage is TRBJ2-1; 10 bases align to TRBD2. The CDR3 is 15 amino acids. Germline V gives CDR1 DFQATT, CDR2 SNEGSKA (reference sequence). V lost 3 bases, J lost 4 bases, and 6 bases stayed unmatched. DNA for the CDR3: TGCAGTGCTAGTCCCCTAGCGGGGGATTACAATGAGCAGTTCTTC. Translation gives CSASPLAGDYNEQFF.

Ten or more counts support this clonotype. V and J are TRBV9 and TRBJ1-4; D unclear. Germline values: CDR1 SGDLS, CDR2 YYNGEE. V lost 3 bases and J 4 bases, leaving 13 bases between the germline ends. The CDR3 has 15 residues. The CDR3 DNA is TGTGCCAGCAGCGAAGCCTCGGACTTTAATGAAAAACTGTTTTTT. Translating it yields CASSEASDFNEKLFF.

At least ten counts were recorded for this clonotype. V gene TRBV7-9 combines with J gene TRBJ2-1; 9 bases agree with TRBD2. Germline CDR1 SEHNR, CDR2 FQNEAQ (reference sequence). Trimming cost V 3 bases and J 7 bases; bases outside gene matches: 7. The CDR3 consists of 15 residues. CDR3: CASSFGAGGKNEQFF. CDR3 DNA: TGTGCCAGCAGCTTTGGGGCGGGAGGGAAGAATGAGCAGTTCTTC. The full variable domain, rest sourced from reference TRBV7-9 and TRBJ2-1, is DTGVSQNPRHKITKRGQNVTFRCDPISEHNRLYWYRQTLGQGPEFLTYFQNEAQLEKSRLLSDRFSAERPKGSFSTLEIQRTEQGDSAMYLCASSFGAGGKNEQFFGPGTRLTVL.

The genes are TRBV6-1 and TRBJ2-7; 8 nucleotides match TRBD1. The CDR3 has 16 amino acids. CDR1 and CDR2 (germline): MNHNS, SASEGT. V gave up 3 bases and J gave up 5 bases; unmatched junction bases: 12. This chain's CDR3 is CASSDPRTGYVNEQYF. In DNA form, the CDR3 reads TGTGCCAGCAGTGACCCCCGGACAGGGTATGTCAACGAGCAGTACTTC.

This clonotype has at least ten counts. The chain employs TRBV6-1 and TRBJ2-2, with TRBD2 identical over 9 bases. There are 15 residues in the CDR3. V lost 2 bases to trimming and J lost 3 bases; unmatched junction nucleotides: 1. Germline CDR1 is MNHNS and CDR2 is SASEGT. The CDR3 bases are TGTGCCAGCAGTGAATCTAGCGGGGACACCGGGGAGCTGTTTTTT. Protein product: CASSESSGDTGELFF.

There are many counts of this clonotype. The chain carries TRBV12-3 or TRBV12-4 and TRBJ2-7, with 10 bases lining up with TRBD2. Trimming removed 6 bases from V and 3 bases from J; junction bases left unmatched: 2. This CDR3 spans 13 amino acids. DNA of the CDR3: TGTGCCAGCAGGGCTAGCGGGAGCTACGAGCAGTACTTC. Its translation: CASRASGSYEQYF.

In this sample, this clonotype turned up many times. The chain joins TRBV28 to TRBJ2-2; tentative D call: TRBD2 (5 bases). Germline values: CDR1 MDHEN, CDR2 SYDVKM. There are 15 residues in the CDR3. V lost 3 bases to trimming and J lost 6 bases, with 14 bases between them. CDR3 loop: CASSFSLRDSGELFF. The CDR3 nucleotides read TGTGCCAGCAGTTTTTCGCTTCGGGATTCCGGGGAGCTGTTTTTT.

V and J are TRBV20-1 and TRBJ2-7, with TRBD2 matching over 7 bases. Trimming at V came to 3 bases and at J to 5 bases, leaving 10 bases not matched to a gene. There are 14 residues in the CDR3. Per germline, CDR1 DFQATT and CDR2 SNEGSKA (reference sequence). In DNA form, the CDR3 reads TGCAGTGCTAGGGATATTACTAGCGCCCACGAGCAGTACTTC. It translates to CSARDITSAHEQYF.

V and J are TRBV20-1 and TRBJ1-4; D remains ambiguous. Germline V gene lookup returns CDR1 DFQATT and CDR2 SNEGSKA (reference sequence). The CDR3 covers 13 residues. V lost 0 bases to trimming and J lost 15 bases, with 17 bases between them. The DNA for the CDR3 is TGCAGTGCTAGAGATTTTGTGTCGCCCGTTGTGTTTTTT. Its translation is CSARDFVSPVVFF.